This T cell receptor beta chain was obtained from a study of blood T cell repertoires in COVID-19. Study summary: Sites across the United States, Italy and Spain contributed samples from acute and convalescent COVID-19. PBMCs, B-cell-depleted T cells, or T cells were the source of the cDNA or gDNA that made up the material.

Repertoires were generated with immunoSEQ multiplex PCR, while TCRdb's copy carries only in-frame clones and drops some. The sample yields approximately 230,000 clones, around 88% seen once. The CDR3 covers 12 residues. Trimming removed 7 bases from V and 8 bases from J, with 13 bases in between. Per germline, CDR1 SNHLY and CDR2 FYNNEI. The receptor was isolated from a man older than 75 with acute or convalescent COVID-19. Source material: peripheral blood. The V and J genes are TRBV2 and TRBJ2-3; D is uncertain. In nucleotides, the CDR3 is TGTGCCAGCAATCCGCCGCAGGTTACGCAGTATTTT. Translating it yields CASNPPQVTQYF.